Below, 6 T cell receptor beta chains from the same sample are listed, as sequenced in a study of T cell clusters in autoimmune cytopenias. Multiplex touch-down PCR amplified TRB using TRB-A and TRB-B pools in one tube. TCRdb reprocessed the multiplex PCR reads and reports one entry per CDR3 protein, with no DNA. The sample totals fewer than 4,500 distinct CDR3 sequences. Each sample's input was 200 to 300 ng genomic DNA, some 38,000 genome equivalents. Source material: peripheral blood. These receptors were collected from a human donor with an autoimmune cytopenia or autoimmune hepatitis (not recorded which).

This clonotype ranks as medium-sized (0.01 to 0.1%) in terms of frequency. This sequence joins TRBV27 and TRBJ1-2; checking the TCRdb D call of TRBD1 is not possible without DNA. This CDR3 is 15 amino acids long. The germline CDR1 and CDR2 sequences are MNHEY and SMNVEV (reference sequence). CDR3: CASSSTGGPDYGYTF.

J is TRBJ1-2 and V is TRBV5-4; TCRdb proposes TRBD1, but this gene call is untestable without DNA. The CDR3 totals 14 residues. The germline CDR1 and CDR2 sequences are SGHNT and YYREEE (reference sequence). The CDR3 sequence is CASSLVDRDYGYTF.

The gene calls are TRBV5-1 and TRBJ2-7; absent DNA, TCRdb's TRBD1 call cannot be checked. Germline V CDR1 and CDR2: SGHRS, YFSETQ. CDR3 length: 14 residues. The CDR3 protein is CASSPGTGFYEQYF. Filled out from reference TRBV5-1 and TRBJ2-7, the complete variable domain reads KAGVTQTPRYLIKTRGQQVTLSCSPISGHRSVSWYQQTPGQGLQFLFEYFSETQRNKGNFPGRFSGRQFSNSRSEMNVSTLELGDSALYLCASSPGTGFYEQYFGPGTRLTVT.

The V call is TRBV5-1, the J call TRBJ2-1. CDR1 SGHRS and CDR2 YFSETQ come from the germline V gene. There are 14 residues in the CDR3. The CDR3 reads CASSLPGIYNEQFF. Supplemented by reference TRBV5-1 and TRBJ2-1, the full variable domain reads KAGVTQTPRYLIKTRGQQVTLSCSPISGHRSVSWYQQTPGQGLQFLFEYFSETQRNKGNFPGRFSGRQFSNSRSEMNVSTLELGDSALYLCASSLPGIYNEQFFGPGTRLTVL.

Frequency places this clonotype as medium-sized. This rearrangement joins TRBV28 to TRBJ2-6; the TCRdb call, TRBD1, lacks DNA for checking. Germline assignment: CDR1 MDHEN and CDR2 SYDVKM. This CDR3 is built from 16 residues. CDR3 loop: CASSLAGGTGANVLTF.

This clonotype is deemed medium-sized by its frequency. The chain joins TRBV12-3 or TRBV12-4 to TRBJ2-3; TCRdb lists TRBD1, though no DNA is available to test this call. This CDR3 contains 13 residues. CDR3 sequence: CASSFRGSRVQYF.